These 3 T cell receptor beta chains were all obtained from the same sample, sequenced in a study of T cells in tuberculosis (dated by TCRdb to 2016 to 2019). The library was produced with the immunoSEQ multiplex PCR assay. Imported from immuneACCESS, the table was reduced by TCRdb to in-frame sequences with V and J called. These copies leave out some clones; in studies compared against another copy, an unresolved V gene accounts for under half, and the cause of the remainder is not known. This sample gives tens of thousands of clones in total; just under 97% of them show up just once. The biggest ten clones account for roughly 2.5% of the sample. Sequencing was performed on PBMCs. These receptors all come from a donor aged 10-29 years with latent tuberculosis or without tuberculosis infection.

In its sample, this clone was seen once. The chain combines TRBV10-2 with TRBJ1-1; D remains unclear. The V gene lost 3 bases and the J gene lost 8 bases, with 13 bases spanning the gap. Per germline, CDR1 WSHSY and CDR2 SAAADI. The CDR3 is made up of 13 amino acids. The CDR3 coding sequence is TGCGCCAGCAGTGAATGGGGAGGCAAAGAAGCTTTCTTT. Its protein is CASSEWGGKEAFF.

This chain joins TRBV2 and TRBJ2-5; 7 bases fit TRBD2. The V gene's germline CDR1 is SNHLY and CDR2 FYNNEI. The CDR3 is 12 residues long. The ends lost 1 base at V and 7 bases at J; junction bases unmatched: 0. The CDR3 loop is CASSEGLATQYF. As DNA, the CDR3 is TGTGCCAGCAGTGAAGGACTAGCGACCCAGTACTTC. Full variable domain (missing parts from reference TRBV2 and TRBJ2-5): EPEVTQTPSHQVTQMGQEVILRCVPISNHLYFYWYRQILGQKVEFLVSFYNNEISEKSEIFDDQFSVERPDGSNFTLKIRSTKLEDSAMYFCASSEGLATQYFGPGTRLLVL.

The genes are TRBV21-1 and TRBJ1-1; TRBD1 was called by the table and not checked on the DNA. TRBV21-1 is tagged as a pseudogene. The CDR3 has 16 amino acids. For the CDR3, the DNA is TGTGCCAGCAGCACTCGACAGGGGGAATTGAACACTGAAGCTTTCTTT. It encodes CASSTRQGELNTEAFF.